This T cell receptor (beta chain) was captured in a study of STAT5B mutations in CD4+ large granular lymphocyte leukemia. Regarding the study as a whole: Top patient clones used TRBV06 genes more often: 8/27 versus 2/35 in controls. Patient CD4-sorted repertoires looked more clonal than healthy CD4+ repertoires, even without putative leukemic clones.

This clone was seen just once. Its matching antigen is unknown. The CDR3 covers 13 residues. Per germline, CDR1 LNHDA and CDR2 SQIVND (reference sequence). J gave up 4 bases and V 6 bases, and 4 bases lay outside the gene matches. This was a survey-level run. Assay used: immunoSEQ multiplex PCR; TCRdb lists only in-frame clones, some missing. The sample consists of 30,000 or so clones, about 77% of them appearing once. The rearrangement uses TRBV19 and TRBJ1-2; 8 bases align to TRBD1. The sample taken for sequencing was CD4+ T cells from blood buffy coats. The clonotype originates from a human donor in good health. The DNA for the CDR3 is TGTGCCAGTAGGATGGACAGGGTCTATGGCTACACCTTC. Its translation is CASRMDRVYGYTF.